This passage covers 23 T cell receptor beta chains from one sample sequenced in a study of graft-versus-host responses after intestinal transplantation. Data came from immunoSEQ multiplex PCR; TCRdb stores just in-frame clones and leaves some out. This sample has 80,000 or so clones, with about nine tenths found just once. The sample in question was PBMCs, obtained 98 days after intestinal transplantation. These receptor sequences come from a human patient who received an intestinal transplant, so some T cells may come from the graft donor.

The chain combines TRBV2 with TRBJ1-2, with a weak D call TRBD1 (6 bases). CDR1 and CDR2 (germline): SNHLY, FYNNEI. V was pared by 2 bases and J by 2 bases, with 18 bases between. This CDR3 is built from 17 residues. The CDR3 here is CASSELPRRQENYGYTF. CDR3 nucleotides: TGTGCCAGCAGTGAACTCCCCCGCCGACAGGAAAACTATGGCTACACCTTC. Full variable domain (remainder filled in from reference TRBV2 and TRBJ1-2): EPEVTQTPSHQVTQMGQEVILRCVPISNHLYFYWYRQILGQKVEFLVSFYNNEISEKSEIFDDQFSVERPDGSNFTLKIRSTKLEDSAMYFCASSELPRRQENYGYTFGSGTRLTVV.

The chain recombines TRBV15 with TRBJ2-1; D may be TRBD1 or TRBD2 (5 bases each). The CDR3 consists of 18 residues. The germline gives CDR1 LNHNV, CDR2 YYDKDF (reference sequence). V was shortened by 5 bases and J by 7 bases, with 27 bases between the two germline ends. The CDR3 sequence is CATSVAYPGQGARNEQFF. The CDR3 DNA sequence: TGTGCCACCAGCGTGGCCTATCCGGGGCAGGGAGCCAGGAATGAGCAGTTCTTC.

This clone has only a few counts. J is TRBJ2-7 and V is TRBV6-6, with D uncertain. Trimming removed 0 bases at V and 3 bases at J, with 6 bases between. The CDR3 has 13 residues. Germline V lookup: CDR1 MNHNY, CDR2 SVGAGI (reference sequence). The CDR3 nucleotides read TGTGCCAGCAGTTACTCGATGGGCTACGAGCAGTACTTC. Its protein product is CASSYSMGYEQYF.

This clone has just one count. The chain recombines TRBV28 with TRBJ2-3; D may match TRBD1 or TRBD2 (7 bases each). Trimming pared 2 bases from V and 3 bases from J, leaving 12 bases between. Germline lookup yields CDR1 MDHEN and CDR2 SYDVKM. CDR3 length equals 15 residues. This CDR3 is CASSLIRGGTDTQYF. As DNA, the CDR3 is TGTGCCAGCAGTTTAATCAGGGGGGGGACAGATACGCAGTATTTT.

J is TRBJ2-7 and V is TRBV4-2, with D maybe TRBD2 (6 bases). Trimming removed 0 bases from V and 0 bases from J, with 15 bases in between. The CDR3 covers 17 residues. Germline CDR1 is LGHNA and CDR2 is YNFKEQ. CDR3 residues: CASSQEYRGGSSYEQYF. DNA of the CDR3: TGTGCCAGCAGCCAAGAATATCGCGGAGGGAGCTCCTACGAGCAGTACTTC.

The chain uses TRBV7-2 and TRBJ2-7; TRBD2 aligns across 15 bases. Germline V gives CDR1 SGHTA, CDR2 FQGNSA. Trimming took 4 bases from V and 2 from J; bases not matched to a gene: 0. This CDR3 has 15 residues. DNA for the CDR3: TGTGCCAGCAGCTGGACTAGCGGGGGGGCCTACGAGCAGTACTTC. Its translation is CASSWTSGGAYEQYF. The full variable domain, with the rest looked up from reference TRBV7-2 and TRBJ2-7, is GAGVSQSPSNKVTEKGKDVELRCDPISGHTALYWYRQSLGQGLEFLIYFQGNSAPDKSGLPSDRFSAERTGGSVSTLTIQRTQQEDSAVYLCASSWTSGGAYEQYFGPGTRLTVT.

The chain is built from TRBV9 and TRBJ2-5; D is possibly TRBD2 (5 bases). The CDR3 has 14 amino acids. The V gene lost 0 bases and the J gene lost 4 bases, with 10 bases spanning the gap. CDR1 is SGDLS and CDR2 is YYNGEE in the germline V gene. This CDR3 is CASSVAGIGETQYF. The CDR3 nucleotides read TGTGCCAGCAGCGTAGCGGGGATAGGAGAGACCCAGTACTTC.

J is TRBJ1-6 and V is TRBV4-2, with 7 bases matching TRBD1. J gave up 2 bases and V 0 bases, and 4 bases lay outside the gene matches. The CDR3 spans 17 residues. CDR1 LGHNA and CDR2 YNFKEQ come from the germline V gene. CDR3 residues: CASSQDATGTYNSPLHF. The CDR3 bases are TGTGCCAGCAGCCAAGATGCGACAGGGACCTATAATTCACCCCTCCACTTT.

J is TRBJ2-1 and V is TRBV6-1; 9 bases agree with TRBD2. CDR1 is MNHNS and CDR2 is SASEGT in the germline V gene. V lost 3 bases, J lost 0 bases, and 3 bases stayed unmatched. The CDR3 is made up of 16 amino acids. The CDR3 reads CASSEGSGSSYNEQFF. In nucleotides, the CDR3 is TGTGCCAGCAGTGAGGGTAGCGGGAGCTCCTACAATGAGCAGTTCTTC.

This clone was observed a few times. CDR3 in amino acids: CASSAGLLAGYEQYF. The CDR3 bases are TGTGCCAGCAGTGCCGGACTTTTAGCGGGGTACGAGCAGTACTTC. V usage is TRBV6-1 and J usage is TRBJ2-7; TRBD2 matches at 8 bases. The germline V gene has CDR1 MNHNS and CDR2 SASEGT. Losses at the gene ends were 4 bases for V and 4 bases for J; bases not matched to a gene: 9. There are 15 residues in the CDR3.

J is TRBJ2-3 and V is TRBV5-1; the match to TRBD2 covers 7 bases. CDR1 and CDR2 (germline): SGHRS, YFSETQ. V was pared by 3 bases and J by 1 base, with 8 bases of the junction left unmatched. The CDR3 is made up of 16 amino acids. DNA for the CDR3: TGCGCCAGCAGCTCGGGCATGGGAGGGGGCACAGATACGCAGTATTTT. This codes for CASSSGMGGGTDTQYF.

This rearrangement joins TRBV7-9 to TRBJ2-2; tentatively, D is TRBD1 (5 bases). Germline CDR1 SEHNR, CDR2 FQNEAQ (reference sequence). The V and J ends lost 4 bases and 8 bases respectively, with 23 bases between them. This CDR3 is built from 17 residues. The chain's CDR3 is CASSSSDSTHKLGELFF. The CDR3 DNA follows: TGTGCCAGCAGCTCTTCCGACAGCACCCATAAATTAGGGGAGCTGTTTTTT.

For the CDR3, the DNA is TGTGCCAGCAGCATACTAGCGGGGGCCTACAATGAGCAGTTCTTC. It codes for CASSILAGAYNEQFF. The rearrangement joins TRBV2 to TRBJ2-1, with TRBD2 matching 11 bases. The length of the CDR3 is 15 residues. The V gene's germline CDR1 is SNHLY and CDR2 FYNNEI. After removal of 6 bases from V and 2 bases from J, the junction contained 3 bases not matched to a gene.

This clone appeared a single time. The rearrangement links TRBV9 to TRBJ2-5; D may be TRBD1 (6 bases). V dropped 0 bases and J dropped 3 bases, with 9 bases sitting between them. CDR1 SGDLS and CDR2 YYNGEE come from the germline V gene. The CDR3 runs 14 residues. CDR3 DNA sequence: TGTGCCAGCAGCGTAGGGCCAGGGGAAGAGACCCAGTACTTC. This sequence encodes CASSVGPGEETQYF.

V and J are TRBV2 and TRBJ2-7; 13 bases are shared with TRBD2. Trimming at V came to 1 base and at J to 6 bases, leaving 6 bases not matched to a gene. Germline-derived CDR1 and CDR2 are SNHLY and FYNNEI. CDR3 length: 16 residues. This CDR3 is CASSEGTSGSILEQYF. CDR3 coding DNA: TGTGCCAGCAGTGAAGGGACTAGCGGGAGCATCCTCGAGCAGTACTTC.

CDR3 in amino acids: CASSRDRGTYEQYF. In nucleotides, the CDR3 is TGTGCCAGCAGTCGGGACAGGGGTACCTACGAGCAGTACTTC. The chain uses TRBV6-1 and TRBJ2-7; 10 positions match TRBD1. Per germline, CDR1 MNHNS and CDR2 SASEGT. Trimming removed 5 bases from V and 2 bases from J; junction bases left unmatched: 3. This CDR3 has 14 amino acids.

J is TRBJ2-2 and V is TRBV4-3; perhaps TRBD1 as D (6 bases). CDR1 LGHNA and CDR2 YSLEER come from the germline V gene. This CDR3 is built from 16 residues. V lost 2 bases and J 7 bases, leaving 17 bases between the germline ends. The CDR3 nucleotides are TGCGCCAGCAGCCAACTTACAGGGTATGGTAGCGGGGAGCTGTTTTTT. This codes for CASSQLTGYGSGELFF.

The rearrangement joins TRBV27 to TRBJ2-1, with 7 bases lining up with TRBD2. J lost 8 bases, V lost 7 bases, and 32 bases had no gene match. Germline V gives CDR1 MNHEY, CDR2 SMNVEV (reference sequence). This CDR3 is built from 21 residues. CDR3 in amino acids: CASILPPAGTTKHHGVYEQFF. The CDR3 DNA reads TGTGCCAGCATCCTCCCCCCAGCTGGGACTACCAAACATCACGGGGTCTATGAGCAGTTCTTC.

The chain links TRBV4-1 to TRBJ2-7; 9 nucleotides align to TRBD2. This CDR3 is built from 17 residues. V was pared by 1 base and J by 6 bases, with 13 bases of the junction left unmatched. Germline-derived CDR1 and CDR2 are MGHRA and YSYEKL. The CDR3 loop is CASSQVYLSGGQFEQYF. The CDR3 DNA sequence: TGCGCCAGCAGCCAAGTCTACCTTAGCGGGGGCCAATTCGAGCAGTACTTC.

This chain uses TRBV6-5 with TRBJ2-3; D call uncertain. CDR3 length: 13 amino acids. The V and J ends lost 2 bases and 2 bases respectively, with 5 bases between them. Germline CDR1 is MNHEY and CDR2 is SVGAGI. Written as DNA, the CDR3 is TGTGCCAGCAGTTACGGGATCACAGATACGCAGTATTTT. Amino acids: CASSYGITDTQYF.

J is TRBJ1-5 and V is TRBV4-1, with D perhaps matching TRBD1 (5 bases). The CDR3 is 15 amino acids. V gave up 0 bases and J gave up 5 bases, with 11 bases separating them. Germline CDR1 reads MGHRA; CDR2 reads YSYEKL. CDR3 protein: CASSQEGEDYQPQHF. CDR3 sequence (DNA): TGCGCCAGCAGCCAAGAAGGGGAGGACTATCAGCCCCAGCATTTT.

This clone was seen once. This chain connects TRBV6-4 to TRBJ2-1; 9 positions match TRBD2. This CDR3 comprises 19 residues. The junction had 12 bases not matched to a gene; V was cut back by 3 bases and J by 0 bases. In germline, CDR1 is MRHNA, CDR2 SNTAGT. The CDR3 sequence: CASSDNSGGRRGSYNEQFF. CDR3 coding DNA: TGTGCCAGCAGTGATAATAGCGGGGGCCGTCGCGGCTCCTACAATGAGCAGTTCTTC.

J is TRBJ2-5 and V is TRBV27; D gene ambiguous. The germline V gene encodes CDR1 MNHEY and CDR2 SMNVEV (reference sequence). CDR3 size: 14 residues. V lost 1 base to trimming and J lost 6 bases, with 12 bases between them. CDR3 loop: CASSLYGRIKTQYF. Written as DNA, the CDR3 is TGTGCCAGCAGTTTATACGGCCGAATAAAGACCCAGTACTTC.